Listed below are T cell receptor beta chains from one sample, sequenced in a study of T cells expressing NK-cell markers. TCRdb re-called the 5' RACE reads, yielding one record per CDR3 amino acid sequence without DNA. This sample's clone table lists about 460,000 distinct CDR3 sequences. The sample was blood T cells: a sorted CD56 or NKG2C T cell subset, CD4+ or CD8+ T cells, or bulk PBMC T cells (not recorded which). The source of these receptors is a woman aged 50 to 60 in good health. Both conserved end residues are part of each CDR3. Each record gives: J gene, V gene, CDR3 protein.

J: TRBJ1-2; V: TRBV6-5; CDR3: CASSPRFQHGYTF
J: TRBJ1-1; V: TRBV18; CDR3: CASSFTGGLGEAFF
J: TRBJ2-7; V: TRBV11-2; CDR3: CASSSGLFSSYERYF
J: TRBJ2-3; V: TRBV7-2; CDR3: CASSFDSLNTDTQYF
J: TRBJ1-1; V: TRBV10-3; CDR3: CAISGQVNTEAFF
J: TRBJ1-3; V: TRBV27; CDR3: CASRGQGNPGNTIYF
J: TRBJ1-1; V: TRBV7-9; CDR3: CAMGERNTEAFF
J: TRBJ2-1; V: TRBV14; CDR3: CASSQDLNSPGGGEQFF
J: TRBJ1-2; V: TRBV5-1; CDR3: CASSLVGEGGYTF
J: TRBJ1-4; V: TRBV7-9; CDR3: CASSSGTHNEKLFF
J: TRBJ2-2; V: TRBV7-2; CDR3: CASSTGSGGIAGELFF
J: TRBJ2-1; V: TRBV12-3/TRBV12-4; CDR3: CASRPGPVYNEQFF
J: TRBJ1-2; V: TRBV3-1; CDR3: CASSQGPAGYGYTF
J: TRBJ1-5; V: TRBV4-1; CDR3: CASSQDNVGQYSNQPQHF
J: TRBJ2-1; V: TRBV27; CDR3: CASHGGPRVNEQFF
J: TRBJ2-7; V: TRBV7-9; CDR3: CASSPIGLAGDEQYF
J: TRBJ1-3; V: TRBV19; CDR3: CASSMETLSGNTIYF
J: TRBJ1-2; V: TRBV9; CDR3: CASSGTGGVGGYTF
J: TRBJ2-1; V: TRBV10-2; CDR3: CASKYRVDEQFF
J: TRBJ2-5; V: TRBV19; CDR3: CASSMMVEKTQYF
J: TRBJ2-4; V: TRBV4-2; CDR3: CASSPRAAPFAKNIQYF
J: TRBJ1-6; V: TRBV12-3/TRBV12-4; CDR3: CASSRPGSPLHF
J: TRBJ1-2; V: TRBV24-1; CDR3: CATGGQGASGYTF